Each of the 24 T cell receptor beta chains below was sequenced from the same sample in a study of blood T cell repertoires in COVID-19. Profiling relied on immunoSEQ multiplex PCR, and the TCRdb table lists in-frame clones only, not all of them. The repertoire holds some 140,000 clones, 65% to 90% seen once, with about an eighth in the top ten. The sample taken for sequencing was peripheral blood. The receptors come from a woman in her sixties with COVID-19, enrolled during active disease.

The V and J genes are TRBV14 and TRBJ2-1; 9 nucleotides match TRBD2. The CDR3 runs to 18 residues. From germline, CDR1 is SGHDN and CDR2 FVKESK. The V gene end was trimmed by 3 bases and the J gene end by 2 bases; junction bases not matched to a gene: 11. In nucleotides, the CDR3 is TGTGCCAGCAGCCACGGCCTAGCGGGAAAATCCCCCTACAATGAGCAGTTCTTC. It translates to CASSHGLAGKSPYNEQFF.

The genes are TRBV3-1 (or the pseudogene TRBV3-2) and TRBJ1-1; D possibly corresponds to TRBD1 (6 bases). Trimming cost V 1 base and J 11 bases, with 14 bases left between them. In germline, CDR1 is LGHDT, CDR2 YNNKEL (reference sequence). The CDR3 runs to 13 residues. DNA for the CDR3: TGTGCCAGCAGCCAAGCGCAGGGGAGCTCTGCTTTCTTT. Translation: CASSQAQGSSAFF.

This chain connects TRBV4-1 to TRBJ2-7; D gene unclear. V was trimmed by 0 bases and J by 3 bases, leaving 12 bases between them. Per the germline V gene, CDR1 is MGHRA and CDR2 is YSYEKL. The CDR3 has 15 residues. The CDR3 nucleotides read TGCGCCAGCAGCCAAGACATCGACTCCCACTACGAGCAGTACTTC. Encoded protein: CASSQDIDSHYEQYF.

V gene TRBV29-1 combines with J gene TRBJ2-1, with 8 nucleotides matching TRBD1. The V gene end was trimmed by 3 bases and the J gene end by 7 bases; junction bases not matched to a gene: 8. The CDR3 runs 14 residues. CDR1 is SQVTM, CDR2 ANQGSEA, per germline. CDR3 sequence reads: CSVDGQGNSNEQFF. CDR3 sequence (DNA): TGCAGCGTTGATGGACAGGGAAATTCTAATGAGCAGTTCTTC.

The chain couples TRBV5-1 to TRBJ1-3; 9 nucleotides match TRBD1. V shed 4 bases, J shed 4 bases, and the junction held 12 bases outside the gene matches. The CDR3 totals 17 residues. Germline CDR1 and CDR2: SGHRS and YFSETQ. The CDR3 nucleotides read TGCGCCAGCAGCAGACTCGGGACAGGGACCCGGGGAAACACCATATATTTT. Its translation: CASSRLGTGTRGNTIYF.

This clone was found once. This sequence joins TRBV5-8 and TRBJ2-4, with a possible D match to TRBD2 (6 bases). V lost 2 bases and J 11 bases, leaving 20 bases between the germline ends. The CDR3 has 15 residues. The germline CDR1 and CDR2 sequences are SGHTS and YDEGEE. The CDR3 DNA sequence: TGTGCCAGCAGCTTTGGACGGACCCACGCGGGGTTTCAGTACTTC. Translating gives CASSFGRTHAGFQYF.

A word on this clone: One end of the junction is discordant with germline, which a read error may explain. This chain connects TRBV18 to TRBJ1-4; TRBD1 matches 9 bases. The CDR3 length is 14 residues. CDR1 KGHSH and CDR2 LQKENI come from the germline V gene. CDR3 sequence reads: CASSPQGANEKLFF. The DNA for the CDR3 is TGTGCCAGCTCGCCACAGGGGGCGAATGAAAAACTGTTTTTT.

A single count supports this clone. The CDR3 nucleotides are TGCGCCAGCACCCCCCAGGGCAGTTGGAACACTGAAGCTTTCTTT. It encodes CASTPQGSWNTEAFF. This rearrangement joins TRBV10-2 to TRBJ1-1, with a weak D call TRBD1 (5 bases). The V end was cut by 7 bases, the J end by 1 base, with 16 bases between. CDR1 and CDR2 from the germline V gene are WSHSY and SAAADI. CDR3 size: 15 residues.

The V gene is TRBV23-1, the J gene TRBJ2-5, with D tentatively TRBD2 (6 bases). TRBV23-1 is classed as an ORF, of uncertain function. This CDR3 has 13 residues. Deletions cut 8 bases from V and 3 bases from J, with 13 bases between. The CDR3 loop reads CASGDRGKETQYF. Here the CDR3 DNA reads TGCGCCAGCGGGGATCGGGGGAAAGAGACCCAGTACTTC.

J is TRBJ2-1 and V is TRBV9; D gene uncertain. The germline V and J ends were trimmed by 0 bases and 1 base, with 8 bases remaining between them. The germline V gene encodes CDR1 SGDLS and CDR2 YYNGEE. The CDR3 contains 15 residues. CDR3 in DNA: TGTGCCAGCAGCGTAGATGGAGATTCCTACAATGAGCAGTTCTTC. Its protein is CASSVDGDSYNEQFF.

V usage is TRBV9 and J usage is TRBJ1-1; D ambiguous. The length of the CDR3 is 15 residues. Trimming removed 0 bases from V and 2 bases from J, with 11 bases in between. The V gene's germline CDR1 is SGDLS and CDR2 YYNGEE. The CDR3 bases are TGTGCCAGCAGCGTAGTGGGCAGCCGAAACACTGAAGCTTTCTTT. This encodes CASSVVGSRNTEAFF.

The CDR3 coding sequence is TGTGCCACCAGTGATCGCGCCGCAGGGACTAACTATGGCTACACCTTC. As protein: CATSDRAAGTNYGYTF. The V gene is TRBV24-1, the J gene TRBJ1-2, with TRBD1 as a possible D gene (5 bases). There are 16 residues in the CDR3. The germline gives CDR1 KGHDR, CDR2 SFDVKD. Between the trimmed V and J ends, which lost 3 bases and 0 bases, there was a span of 13 bases.

The chain combines TRBV5-1 with TRBJ1-1, with a tentative D call TRBD1 (5 bases). This CDR3 is 15 amino acids long. V was pared by 4 bases and J by 2 bases, with 15 bases between. Germline values: CDR1 SGHRS, CDR2 YFSETQ. The CDR3 protein is CASSQSDRINTEAFF. The CDR3 DNA reads TGCGCCAGCAGCCAGAGCGACAGAATTAACACTGAAGCTTTCTTT.

The genes are TRBV14 and TRBJ1-1, with D unclear. The CDR3 sequence is 13 residues long. The germline V and J ends were trimmed by 5 bases and 0 bases, with 7 bases remaining between them. Germline CDR1 SGHDN, CDR2 FVKESK. CDR3 region: CASSDFMNTEAFF. CDR3 coding DNA: TGTGCCAGCAGCGACTTCATGAACACTGAAGCTTTCTTT.

The chain joins TRBV7-2 to TRBJ1-1; D ambiguous. This CDR3 contains 17 residues. V gave up 2 bases and J gave up 0 bases, with 16 bases separating them. Germline assignment: CDR1 SGHTA and CDR2 FQGNSA. The CDR3 coding sequence is TGTGCCAGCAGCTTAATAAAAATGGCTCTGGTGAACACTGAAGCTTTCTTT. This encodes CASSLIKMALVNTEAFF.

This clone was counted a few times. V usage is TRBV7-6 and J usage is TRBJ1-6, with 8 bases lining up with TRBD1. V trimming: 6 bases; J trimming: 6 bases; junction bases outside the gene matches: 10. CDR1 and CDR2 (germline): SGHVS, FNYEAQ. There are 16 residues in the CDR3. CDR3 sequence reads: CASSSAPGQVNSPLHF. CDR3 DNA sequence: TGTGCCAGCAGTTCCGCCCCGGGACAGGTTAATTCACCCCTCCACTTT.

The V call is TRBV7-2, the J call TRBJ2-2; maybe TRBD1 (6 bases). Germline lookup yields CDR1 SGHTA and CDR2 FQGNSA. The CDR3 spans 16 residues. Trimming took off 2 bases at V and 5 bases at J, with 15 bases between the two ends. The CDR3 region is CASSLTVLGATGELFF. For the CDR3, the DNA is TGTGCCAGCAGCTTAACGGTTTTGGGGGCAACCGGGGAGCTGTTTTTT. Filled out from reference TRBV7-2 and TRBJ2-2, the complete variable domain reads GAGVSQSPSNKVTEKGKDVELRCDPISGHTALYWYRQSLGQGLEFLIYFQGNSAPDKSGLPSDRFSAERTGGSVSTLTIQRTQQEDSAVYLCASSLTVLGATGELFFGEGSRLTVL.

This chain joins TRBV25-1 and TRBJ2-2; a possible D gene is TRBD1 (5 bases). In germline, CDR1 is MGHDK, CDR2 SYGVNS. The CDR3 is 14 amino acids. Trimming took 1 base from V and 6 from J, leaving 9 bases between them. The CDR3: CASSESGHPGELFF. CDR3 coding DNA: TGTGCCAGCAGTGAATCAGGACATCCCGGGGAGCTGTTTTTT. The full variable domain, in which reference TRBV25-1 and TRBJ2-2 provide the parts outside the CDR3, is EADIYQTPRYLVIGTGKKITLECSQTMGHDKMYWYQQDPGMELHLIHYSYGVNSTEKGDLSSESTVSRIRTEHFPLTLESARPSHTSQYLCASSESGHPGELFFGEGSRLTVL.

As regards this clone: A read error may explain this, as a much larger clone is one base away. Other DNA sequences of this sample code for an identical CDR3. This rearrangement joins TRBV9 to TRBJ2-3; D is possibly TRBD2 (7 bases). V was cut by 0 bases and J by 2 bases, with 13 bases left in between. Germline CDR1 is SGDLS and CDR2 is YYNGEE. CDR3 length equals 16 residues. CDR3 nucleotides: TGTGCCAGCAGCGTAGTGGGGGGGGCACACACAGATACGCAGTATTTT. This translates into CASSVVGGAHTDTQYF. The full variable domain, completed using reference TRBV9 and TRBJ2-3, is DSGVTQTPKHLITATGQRVTLRCSPRSGDLSVYWYQQSLDQGLQFLIQYYNGEERAKGNILERFSAQQFPDLHSELNLSSLELGDSALYFCASSVVGGAHTDTQYFGPGTRLTVL.

The rearrangement uses TRBV5-1 and TRBJ2-1, with a tentative D call TRBD2 (6 bases). CDR3 length equals 15 residues. V lost 2 bases, J lost 8 bases, and 17 bases lay in between. CDR1 and CDR2 (germline): SGHRS, YFSETQ. CDR3 sequence: CASSFGGGPGDEQFF. In DNA form, the CDR3 reads TGCGCCAGCAGCTTTGGCGGAGGGCCTGGGGATGAGCAGTTCTTC.

CDR3 coding DNA: TGTGCCAGCAGCCTAAGGACTAGCGGGGGGGTGAACACCGGGGAGCTGTTTTTT. As protein: CASSLRTSGGVNTGELFF. The chain links TRBV7-8 to TRBJ2-2; 15 positions agree with TRBD2. Germline V gives CDR1 SGHVS, CDR2 FQNEAQ. Trimming cost V 5 bases and J 1 base; bases outside gene matches: 5. There are 18 residues in the CDR3.

This clone is a singleton in its sample. The chain combines TRBV3-1 (or the pseudogene TRBV3-2) with TRBJ2-1, with 7 bases identical to TRBD2. CDR1 and CDR2 from the germline V gene are LGHDT and YNNKEL (reference sequence). After removal of 0 bases from V and 1 base from J, the junction contained 3 bases not matched to a gene. This CDR3 contains 16 residues. The CDR3 here is CASSQDGGVSYNEQFF. For the CDR3, the DNA is TGTGCCAGCAGCCAAGATGGGGGGGTTTCCTACAATGAGCAGTTCTTC.

The rearrangement links TRBV9 to TRBJ1-1, with no clear D. The germline V gene has CDR1 SGDLS and CDR2 YYNGEE. The CDR3 is 13 amino acids. Between the trimmed V and J ends, which lost 0 bases and 4 bases, there was a span of 7 bases. CDR3 region: CASSVARSTEAFF. As DNA, the CDR3 is TGTGCCAGCAGCGTAGCGAGATCCACTGAAGCTTTCTTT.

The chain joins TRBV7-3 to TRBJ2-2, with no clear D. There are 16 residues in the CDR3. Deletions cut 0 bases from V and 4 bases from J, with 12 bases between. The V gene's germline CDR1 is SGHTA and CDR2 FQGTGA. CDR3 loop: CASSLTKILGTGELFF. CDR3 DNA sequence: TGTGCCAGCAGCTTAACAAAGATCCTCGGCACCGGGGAGCTGTTTTTT.